This is a list of T cell receptor beta chains from one sample in a study of blood T cell repertoires in COVID-19. Profiled with immunoSEQ multiplex PCR; TCRdb holds only in-frame clones, not every one. This table has some 200,000 clones, less than 90% appearing once. Sequencing used peripheral blood. These receptors all stem from an elderly woman with COVID-19, enrolled during active disease. The CDR3 runs from the conserved cysteine through the conserved F or W. Each record gives: J gene, V gene, CDR3 length, D gene, clone size, CDR3 DNA, CDR3 protein. The D gene is left open where the match is weak. Expanded clones get a size class; other rows say once, few or many, or leave the size out.

J gene: TRBJ1-1; V gene: TRBV7-2; CDR3 length: 14; D gene: -; clone size: -; CDR3 DNA: TGTGCCAGCAGACCCAGGGCGGCCAACACTGAAGCTTTCTTT; CDR3 protein: CASRPRAANTEAFF
J gene: TRBJ1-5; V gene: TRBV5-6; CDR3 length: 16; D gene: TRBD1; clone size: -; CDR3 DNA: TGTGCCAGCAGCTTGGCCTTGGACAGGGGGGATCAGCCCCAGCATTTT; CDR3 protein: CASSLALDRGDQPQHF
J gene: TRBJ2-5; V gene: TRBV3-1/TRBV3-2; CDR3 length: 17; D gene: TRBD2; clone size: few; CDR3 DNA: TGTGCCAGCAGCCCGCGGACTAGCGGGGGGAAAGTGGAGACCCAGTACTTC; CDR3 protein: CASSPRTSGGKVETQYF
J gene: TRBJ2-3; V gene: TRBV4-2; CDR3 length: 17; D gene: TRBD2; clone size: -; CDR3 DNA: TGTGCCAGCAGCCAAGATTTAGCGGGGGGGCCCACAGATACGCAGTATTTT; CDR3 protein: CASSQDLAGGPTDTQYF
J gene: TRBJ2-3; V gene: TRBV5-1; CDR3 length: 12; D gene: -; clone size: -; CDR3 DNA: TGCGCCAGCAGCCCCGAGGCGAATACGCAGTATTTT; CDR3 protein: CASSPEANTQYF
J gene: TRBJ1-1; V gene: TRBV5-8; CDR3 length: 14; D gene: TRBD1; clone size: -; CDR3 DNA: TGTGCCAGCAGCTTGGGGACAGGGGTCACTGAAGCTTTCTTT; CDR3 protein: CASSLGTGVTEAFF
J gene: TRBJ1-1; V gene: TRBV7-3; CDR3 length: 14; D gene: -; clone size: -; CDR3 DNA: TGTGCCAGCAGCTTCTGTACATCAACCACTGAAGCTTTCTTT; CDR3 protein: CASSFCTSTTEAFF
J gene: TRBJ2-1; V gene: TRBV5-1; CDR3 length: 14; D gene: -; clone size: once; CDR3 DNA: TGCGCCAGCAAGCCGGGAGACCAATACAATGAGCAGTTCTTC; CDR3 protein: CASKPGDQYNEQFF
J gene: TRBJ1-2; V gene: TRBV7-8; CDR3 length: 13; D gene: -; clone size: -; CDR3 DNA: TGTGCCAGCAGCTTAGCGCAGGGAAATGGCTACACCTTC; CDR3 protein: CASSLAQGNGYTF
J gene: TRBJ1-4; V gene: TRBV21-1; CDR3 length: 15; D gene: -; clone size: -; CDR3 DNA: TGTGCCAGCGGTGTCAGGTCCATCGATGGTGAAAAACTGTTTTTT; CDR3 protein: CASGVRSIDGEKLFF
J gene: TRBJ1-1; V gene: TRBV28; CDR3 length: 15; D gene: -; clone size: -; CDR3 DNA: TGTGCCAGTCTTGGAGGGTCGCTAATCCGACTCAAAGCTTTCTTT; CDR3 protein: CASLGGSLIRLKAFF
J gene: TRBJ2-7; V gene: TRBV11-2; CDR3 length: 18; D gene: -; clone size: -; CDR3 DNA: TGTGCCAGCAGCGAGCAGCAGAGGTTATGGGGGCGCGGCGACGAGCAGTACTTC; CDR3 protein: CASSEQQRLWGRGDEQYF
J gene: TRBJ2-2; V gene: TRBV21-1; CDR3 length: 14; D gene: -; clone size: -; CDR3 DNA: TGTGCCAGCAGGACTACAGCGAACACCGGGGAGCTGTTTTTT; CDR3 protein: CASRTTANTGELFF
J gene: TRBJ1-1; V gene: TRBV6-5; CDR3 length: 15; D gene: TRBD1; clone size: -; CDR3 DNA: TGTGCCAGCAGTCCTTGGACAGGCGTGGGGACTGAAGCTTTCTTT; CDR3 protein: CASSPWTGVGTEAFF
J gene: TRBJ2-3; V gene: TRBV5-5; CDR3 length: 16; D gene: TRBD2; clone size: few; CDR3 DNA: TGTGCCAGCAGCCGGGAGGGGGAAGTCCACACAGATACGCAGTATTTT; CDR3 protein: CASSREGEVHTDTQYF
J gene: TRBJ1-6; V gene: TRBV6-4; CDR3 length: 14; D gene: -; clone size: few; CDR3 DNA: TGTGCCAGCAGTCAGGGCAGGGGCTTTTCACCCCTCCACTTT; CDR3 protein: CASSQGRGFSPLHF
J gene: TRBJ2-5; V gene: TRBV23-1; CDR3 length: 14; D gene: -; clone size: -; CDR3 DNA: TGCGCCAGCAGTTCAAAGGTCCTAGTTGAGACCCAGTACTTC; CDR3 protein: CASSSKVLVETQYF
J gene: TRBJ1-1; V gene: TRBV11-2; CDR3 length: 14; D gene: TRBD1; clone size: -; CDR3 DNA: TGTGCCAGCACCCTTCGTAGGACAGGGGGGGAAGCTTTCTTT; CDR3 protein: CASTLRRTGGEAFF
J gene: TRBJ1-5; V gene: TRBV7-9; CDR3 length: 16; D gene: -; clone size: -; CDR3 DNA: TGTGCCAGCACCCTAGGGGCAGGGGATAGCAATCAGCCCCAGCATTTT; CDR3 protein: CASTLGAGDSNQPQHF
J gene: TRBJ1-2; V gene: TRBV28; CDR3 length: 13; D gene: TRBD1; clone size: -; CDR3 DNA: TGTGCGAGCCGGGACAGGGGGCCCTATGGCTACACCTTC; CDR3 protein: CASRDRGPYGYTF
J gene: TRBJ2-3; V gene: TRBV7-3; CDR3 length: 14; D gene: -; clone size: -; CDR3 DNA: TGTGCCAGCAGCCCCCAAGGAGCTGTAGATACGCAGTATTTT; CDR3 protein: CASSPQGAVDTQYF
J gene: TRBJ1-2; V gene: TRBV9; CDR3 length: 17; D gene: TRBD1; clone size: -; CDR3 DNA: TGTGCCAGCAGCGCCGGAGGGACAGGCGGGACTAACTATGGCTACACCTTC; CDR3 protein: CASSAGGTGGTNYGYTF
J gene: TRBJ2-7; V gene: TRBV5-3; CDR3 length: 18; D gene: TRBD2; clone size: -; CDR3 DNA: TGTGCCAGAAGCCTCAGGACTAGCGGCATACATATTTCCTACGAGCAGTACTTC; CDR3 protein: CARSLRTSGIHISYEQYF
J gene: TRBJ1-5; V gene: TRBV6-5; CDR3 length: 14; D gene: TRBD1; clone size: -; CDR3 DNA: TGTGCCAGCACCTACTGGGGACAGGGCGATCCCCAGCATTTT; CDR3 protein: CASTYWGQGDPQHF
J gene: TRBJ1-2; V gene: TRBV24-1; CDR3 length: 13; D gene: -; clone size: -; CDR3 DNA: TGTGCCACCAGCATTACAGATGACTATGGCTACACCTTC; CDR3 protein: CATSITDDYGYTF